A single sample gave rise to the 5 T cell receptor beta chains below, sequenced in a study of T cells in narcolepsy. The protocol was immunoSEQ multiplex PCR, while the TCRdb copy is restricted to in-frame clones and leaves out a portion. The sample records about 25,000 clones, almost 85% being singletons. The sequencing input was CD45RA- memory CD4+ T cells from PBMCs. The receptor source for this set is a human donor with narcolepsy.

The rearrangement links TRBV2 to TRBJ2-5, with D unclear. Trimming shortened V by 8 bases and J by 1 base, and 11 bases separated the two germline ends. CDR1 is SNHLY and CDR2 is FYNNEI in the germline V gene. This CDR3 region has 13 residues. The CDR3 loop reads CASGLGIQETQYF. In DNA form, the CDR3 reads TGTGCCAGCGGCTTAGGGATCCAAGAGACCCAGTACTTC.

This chain uses TRBV6-6 with TRBJ2-7; D possibly corresponds to TRBD1 (5 bases). Trimming pared 5 bases from V and 4 bases from J, leaving 12 bases between. Germline CDR1 is MNHNY and CDR2 is SVGAGI (reference sequence). This CDR3 contains 13 residues. The CDR3 DNA reads as TGTGCCAGCAGTCGTACAGGTCTATACGAGCAGTACTTC. Translation gives CASSRTGLYEQYF.

This chain uses TRBV6-1 with TRBJ2-2; D remains unclear. Germline V gene data show CDR1 as MNHNS and CDR2 as SASEGT. CDR3 size: 14 residues. V was cut by 7 bases and J by 3 bases, with 12 bases left in between. In nucleotides, the CDR3 is TGTGCCAGCACGGAGCAAAAATACACCGGGGAGCTGTTTTTT. Encoded protein: CASTEQKYTGELFF.

V and J are TRBV4-1 and TRBJ2-7; D is ambiguous. The CDR3 spans 15 residues. From germline, CDR1 is MGHRA and CDR2 YSYEKL. Trimming stripped 0 bases from V and 3 bases from J, with 12 bases between. The CDR3 DNA reads TGCGCCAGCAGCCAAGATAAGCAACCTCACTACGAGCAGTACTTC. Translating gives CASSQDKQPHYEQYF.

V usage is TRBV11-1 and J usage is TRBJ2-2, with D possibly being TRBD1 (6 bases). Germline CDR1 and CDR2: SGHAT and FQDESV (reference sequence). The ends were cut back, 4 bases at V and 5 bases at J, with 23 bases in the middle. The CDR3 covers 18 residues. The CDR3 region has the DNA TGTGCCAGCAGCTCGCAAATCCGGTGGGCAGGGGATACCGGGGAGCTGTTTTTT. Its protein product is CASSSQIRWAGDTGELFF. The full variable domain, completed using reference TRBV11-1 and TRBJ2-2, is EAEVAQSPRYKITEKSQAVAFWCDPISGHATLYWYRQILGQGPELLVQFQDESVVDDSQLPKDRFSAERLKGVDSTLKIQPAELGDSAMYLCASSSQIRWAGDTGELFFGEGSRLTVL.